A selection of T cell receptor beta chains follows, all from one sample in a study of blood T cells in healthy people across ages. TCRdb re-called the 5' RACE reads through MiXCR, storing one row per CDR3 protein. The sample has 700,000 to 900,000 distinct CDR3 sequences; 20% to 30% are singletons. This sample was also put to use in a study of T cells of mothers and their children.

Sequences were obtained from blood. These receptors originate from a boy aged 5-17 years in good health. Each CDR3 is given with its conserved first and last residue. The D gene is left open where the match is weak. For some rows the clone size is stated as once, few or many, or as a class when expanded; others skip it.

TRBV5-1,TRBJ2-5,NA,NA,TGCGCCAGCAGCTTGGAAGGGGCGGTTCGCGGGAAGACCCAGTACTTC,CASSLEGAVRGKTQYF
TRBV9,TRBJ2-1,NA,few,TGTGCCAGCAGCTCCCGTTACTCCTACAATGAGCAGTTCTTC,CASSSRYSYNEQFF
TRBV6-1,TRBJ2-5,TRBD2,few,TGTGCCAGCAGTGTATATAGCGGGGGGCCAGGAGAGACCCAGTACTTC,CASSVYSGGPGETQYF
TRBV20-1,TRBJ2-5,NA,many,TGCAGGGGACAAGGCGGAGAGACCCAGTACTTC,CRGQGGETQYF
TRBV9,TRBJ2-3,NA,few,TGTGCCAGCAGCGTAGTGGGTAGAAGAACCGACGATACGCAGTATTTT,CASSVVGRRTDDTQYF
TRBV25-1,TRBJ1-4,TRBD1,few,TGTGCCAGCAGTGATCTCCGGGACAGGGGACAAGGCGGTGAAAAACTGTTTTTT,CASSDLRDRGQGGEKLFF
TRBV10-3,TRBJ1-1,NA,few,TGTGCCATCAGTGAGGACAGGCCCGGAAGGACTGAAGCTTTCTTT,CAISEDRPGRTEAFF
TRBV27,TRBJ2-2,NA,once,TGTGCCAGCAGTTTGACGCGGAACACCGGGGAGCTGTTTTTT,CASSLTRNTGELFF
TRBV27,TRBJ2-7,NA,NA,TGTGCCAGCAGCATGGGACCGTTGAGCTCCTACGAGCAGTACTTC,CASSMGPLSSYEQYF
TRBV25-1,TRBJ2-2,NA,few,TGTGCCAGCAGTGAATCGAGCGAGACCGGGGAGCTGTTTTTT,CASSESSETGELFF
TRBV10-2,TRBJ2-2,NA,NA,TGCGCCAGCATGCCGGGGGAGCTGTTTTTT,CASMPGELFF
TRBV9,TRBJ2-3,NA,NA,TGTGCCAGCAGCCTCCAAGAACCCACAGATACGCAGTATTTT,CASSLQEPTDTQYF
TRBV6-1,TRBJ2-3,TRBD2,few,TGTGCCAGCTGGGGACTAGTGGAATATGATACGCAGTATTTT,CASWGLVEYDTQYF
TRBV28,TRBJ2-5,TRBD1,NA,TGTGCCAGCAGTTCCGGGACAGGTACTACTGAGCAGTACTTC,CASSSGTGTTEQYF
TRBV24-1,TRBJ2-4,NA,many,TGTGCCACCAGTGCGGCCGGCAGTAAAAACATTCAGTACTTC,CATSAAGSKNIQYF
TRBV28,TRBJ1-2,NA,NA,TGTGCCAGCAGTTTACCCGACAGGCTGTATGGCTACACCTTC,CASSLPDRLYGYTF
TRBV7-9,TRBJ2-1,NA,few,TGTGCCAGCAGCTGGCTAGATGGCTACAATGAGCAGTTCTTC,CASSWLDGYNEQFF
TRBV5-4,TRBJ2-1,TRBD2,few,TGTGGCAGCAGCCCCGGGACTAGCGGGGGGGATGAGCAGTTCTTC,CGSSPGTSGGDEQFF